These 22 T cell receptor beta chains originate from one sample sequenced in a study of cytomegalovirus exposure and HLA in healthy donors. PCR used 60 Vbeta primers and 13 Jbeta primers. Method: immunoSEQ multiplex PCR; TCRdb's copy keeps in-frame clones and lacks some. This sample carries more than 150,000 clones, around 76% of them seen once, and the ten largest clones take approximately 1.4%. Material for sequencing was PBMCs. All receptors come from a man aged 35-49 years in good health and CMV-seronegative.

This chain joins TRBV6-6 and TRBJ1-2; possible D gene TRBD1, 6 bases. The germline V gene has CDR1 MNHNY and CDR2 SVGAGI (reference sequence). The CDR3 extends over 16 amino acids. V lost 4 bases and J lost 8, with 23 bases in between. Written as DNA, the CDR3 is TGTGCCAGCAGTTCCTGGACAGATAAGTGGGAACGGGGCTACACCTTC. It codes for CASSSWTDKWERGYTF.

The rearrangement joins TRBV2 to TRBJ2-5; D is possibly TRBD1 (5 bases). The V gene lost 7 bases and the J gene lost 2 bases, with 11 bases spanning the gap. The CDR3 spans 13 residues. Germline assignment: CDR1 SNHLY and CDR2 FYNNEI. CDR3 region: CASIRQRQETQYF. The CDR3 DNA follows: TGTGCCAGCATACGACAGAGACAAGAGACCCAGTACTTC.

This clone was seen only a few times. This chain connects TRBV5-5 to TRBJ2-7; TRBD2 aligns across 11 bases. The germline gives CDR1 SGHKS, CDR2 YYEKEE (reference sequence). V was pared by 5 bases and J by 2 bases, with 9 bases of the junction left unmatched. CDR3 length equals 16 residues. The CDR3 region is CASRRLGTSGAYEQYF. The CDR3 DNA is TGTGCCAGCAGACGACTAGGGACTAGCGGAGCCTACGAGCAGTACTTC.

The rearrangement links TRBV5-6 to TRBJ2-5, with 8 positions matching TRBD1. The closer fit of TRBJ2-7 to the DNA end suggests the J call may be wrong. CDR1 and CDR2 (germline): SGHDT, YYEEEE. The CDR3 spans 15 residues. The CDR3 here is CASSLLTGVIYEQYF. Written as DNA, the CDR3 is TGTGCCAGCAGCTTGTTGACAGGGGTCATCTACGAGCAGTACTTC.

This clone was detected a few times. The CDR3 region has the DNA TGTGCCAGCAGATACAGACTAGAGGGTGAGCAGTTCTTC. It specifies CASRYRLEGEQFF. The J gene is TRBJ2-1, the V gene TRBV28; D may be TRBD2 (6 bases). This CDR3 is built from 13 residues. V shed 6 bases and J shed 9 bases, with 15 bases lying between them. The germline CDR1 and CDR2 sequences are MDHEN and SYDVKM.

This sequence joins TRBV7-2 and TRBJ2-7, with D uncertain. The CDR3 covers 14 residues. Germline V CDR1 and CDR2: SGHTA, FQGNSA. The V end was cut by 1 base, the J end by 2 bases, with 9 bases between. CDR3 in DNA: TGTGCCAGCAGCTTAGGTTTATCTACCTACGAGCAGTACTTC. Its protein product is CASSLGLSTYEQYF. Full variable domain (remainder filled in from reference TRBV7-2 and TRBJ2-7): GAGVSQSPSNKVTEKGKDVELRCDPISGHTALYWYRQSLGQGLEFLIYFQGNSAPDKSGLPSDRFSAERTGGSVSTLTIQRTQQEDSAVYLCASSLGLSTYEQYFGPGTRLTVT.

The chain is built from TRBV7-2 and TRBJ2-7, with a possible D match to TRBD2 (6 bases). Germline V gene data show CDR1 as SGHTA and CDR2 as FQGNSA. Between the trimmed V and J ends, which lost 1 base and 0 bases, there was a span of 10 bases. The CDR3 sequence is 15 residues long. This CDR3 reads CASSLDGGTSYEQYF. The CDR3 DNA reads as TGTGCCAGCAGCTTAGATGGCGGGACCTCCTACGAGCAGTACTTC.

The chain joins TRBV30 to TRBJ1-5, with 9 positions matching TRBD1. The CDR3 is 13 residues long. The germline V gene has CDR1 GTSNPN and CDR2 SVGIG (reference sequence). With V trimmed by 8 bases and J by 1 base, 3 bases remained unmatched. DNA of the CDR3: TGTGCCCTGACAGGGGGGAGCAATCAGCCCCAGCATTTT. Its protein is CALTGGSNQPQHF.

This sequence joins TRBV7-3 and TRBJ2-6, with D possibly matching TRBD1 (6 bases). The length of the CDR3 is 15 residues. The V gene lost 3 bases and the J gene lost 0 bases, with 6 bases spanning the gap. The germline V gene encodes CDR1 SGHTA and CDR2 FQGTGA. CDR3: CASSFRGSGANVLTF. For the CDR3, the DNA is TGTGCCAGCAGCTTCAGGGGCTCTGGGGCCAACGTCCTGACTTTC.

The CDR3 bases are TGTGCCAGCAGTGAGGAGGGGAACATCGCCCAGTACTTC. Translating gives CASSEEGNIAQYF. The J gene is TRBJ2-5, the V gene TRBV25-1, with D perhaps matching TRBD2 (6 bases). The CDR3 runs to 13 residues. With 3 bases removed from V and 9 bases from J, the gap between germline ends came to 14 bases. Germline V lookup: CDR1 MGHDK, CDR2 SYGVNS. Complete variable domain (other parts from reference TRBV25-1 and TRBJ2-5): EADIYQTPRYLVIGTGKKITLECSQTMGHDKMYWYQQDPGMELHLIHYSYGVNSTEKGDLSSESTVSRIRTEHFPLTLESARPSHTSQYLCASSEEGNIAQYFGPGTRLLVL.

The chain combines TRBV7-9 with TRBJ1-2, with 7 bases aligning to TRBD1. Germline V gene lookup returns CDR1 SEHNR and CDR2 FQNEAQ (reference sequence). The ends lost 1 base at V and 5 bases at J; junction bases unmatched: 7. This CDR3 has 15 residues. CDR3 protein: CASSLDFGTAYGYTF. The DNA of the CDR3 is TGTGCCAGCAGCTTAGATTTTGGGACAGCGTATGGCTACACCTTC.

This rearrangement joins TRBV30 to TRBJ1-5; D is uncertain. The germline gives CDR1 GTSNPN, CDR2 SVGIG (reference sequence). CDR3 length: 14 amino acids. V was pared by 0 bases and J by 3 bases, with 9 bases between. The CDR3 region has the DNA TGTGCCTGGAGTGTTCGGGTGTACAATCAGCCCCAGCATTTT. This codes for CAWSVRVYNQPQHF.

This chain joins TRBV4-3 and TRBJ1-4; D is unclear. From germline, CDR1 is LGHNA and CDR2 YSLEER. This CDR3 has 14 amino acids. Trimming stripped 4 bases from V and 7 bases from J, with 13 bases between. This chain's CDR3 is CASSPGDGSEKLFF. The CDR3 nucleotides are TGCGCCAGCAGCCCCGGAGACGGGAGTGAAAAACTGTTTTTT.

The rearrangement links TRBV18 to TRBJ1-6; 8 bases map to TRBD1. Germline values: CDR1 KGHSH, CDR2 LQKENI. V lost 3 bases to trimming and J lost 6 bases; unmatched junction nucleotides: 4. The CDR3 spans 15 residues. CDR3 in DNA: TGTGCCAGCTCACCCTTAGACAGGGGTAATTCACCCCTCCACTTT. Its protein is CASSPLDRGNSPLHF.

This clone was seen just once. J is TRBJ1-1 and V is TRBV2, with D maybe TRBD1 (5 bases). The CDR3 is made up of 14 amino acids. Trimming left V 3 bases short and J 1 base short, with 9 bases between. The germline V gene encodes CDR1 SNHLY and CDR2 FYNNEI. The DNA for the CDR3 is TGTGCCAGCAGTGATTGGGGCTCGAACACTGAAGCTTTCTTT. Its protein product is CASSDWGSNTEAFF.

This clone was detected only a few times. The rearrangement uses TRBV7-6 and TRBJ2-3, with D possibly TRBD1 on 5 matching bases. The CDR3 has 15 residues. The V and J ends lost 3 bases and 2 bases respectively, with 12 bases between them. CDR1 is SGHVS and CDR2 is FNYEAQ in the germline V gene. This chain's CDR3 is CASSLGRPNTDTQYF. DNA for the CDR3: TGTGCCAGCAGCTTGGGGCGTCCTAACACAGATACGCAGTATTTT.

The rearrangement uses TRBV19 and TRBJ2-3; D is unresolved. Per the germline V gene, CDR1 is LNHDA and CDR2 is SQIVND (reference sequence). CDR3 length equals 12 residues. Trimming shortened V by 8 bases and J by 1 base, and 7 bases separated the two germline ends. CDR3 in DNA: TGTGCCAGTTCCGCGCGCACAGATACGCAGTATTTT. Translation: CASSARTDTQYF. Full variable domain (rest looked up from reference TRBV19 and TRBJ2-3): DGGITQSPKYLFRKEGQNVTLSCEQNLNHDAMYWYRQDPGQGLRLIYYSQIVNDFQKGDIAEGYSVSREKKESFPLTVTSAQKNPTAFYLCASSARTDTQYFGPGTRLTVL.

The rearrangement links TRBV9 to TRBJ2-7, with 7 positions matching TRBD2. The CDR3 has 12 amino acids. CDR1 is SGDLS, CDR2 YYNGEE, per germline. V gave up 7 bases and J gave up 3 bases; unmatched junction bases: 4. CDR3 coding DNA: TGTGCCAGCGGGAGCGGGGTCTACGAGCAGTACTTC. Its translation: CASGSGVYEQYF.

This sequence joins TRBV14 and TRBJ2-3; 11 bases map to TRBD2. This CDR3 comprises 16 residues. In germline, CDR1 is SGHDN, CDR2 FVKESK. With V trimmed by 2 bases and J by 5 bases, 6 bases remained unmatched. This CDR3 is CASSQLLAGDKDTQYF. CDR3 in DNA: TGTGCCAGCAGCCAACTACTAGCGGGAGATAAAGATACGCAGTATTTT.

For this clone: Additional DNA sequences in this sample encode the identical CDR3. The chain uses TRBV5-1 and TRBJ2-7; the match to TRBD1 covers 11 bases. CDR1 and CDR2 from the germline V gene are SGHRS and YFSETQ. This CDR3 has 14 residues. The junction had 4 bases not matched to a gene; V was cut back by 4 bases and J by 4 bases. CDR3: CASSPGQGAYEQYF. The CDR3 DNA reads as TGCGCCAGCAGCCCTGGACAGGGGGCTTACGAGCAGTACTTC.

The chain has TRBV5-6 and TRBJ1-1, with a weak D call TRBD1 (5 bases). Germline V gene sequence: CDR1 SGHDT, CDR2 YYEEEE. CDR3 length equals 14 residues. The ends were cut back, 5 bases at V and 1 base at J, with 12 bases in the middle. As DNA, the CDR3 is TGTGCCAGCAGGCCAGCGGGGCCGAACACTGAAGCTTTCTTT. Its translation: CASRPAGPNTEAFF.

This chain connects TRBV6-5 to TRBJ1-1; 9 positions agree with TRBD1. Germline CDR1 MNHEY, CDR2 SVGAGI. J lost 3 bases, V lost 2 bases, and 4 bases had no gene match. CDR3 size: 15 residues. The CDR3 here is CASSYRDREDTEAFF. The CDR3 DNA is TGTGCCAGCAGTTACCGGGACAGGGAGGACACTGAAGCTTTCTTT.